This passage covers 23 T cell receptor beta chains from one sample sequenced in a study of blood T cell repertoires in COVID-19 (TCRdb year 2020). Library prep was done by the immunoSEQ multiplex PCR assay. The source is immuneACCESS, and TCRdb retained only in-frame sequences with V and J called. Part of the clones is not carried over; for the studies checked, unresolved V genes explain less than half of this, and the remainder is unexplained. This sample is represented by 20,000 or so clones; around nine tenths of them were singletons. About 8% of the sample is held by the ten biggest clonotypes. The sample comprised peripheral blood. The receptor set was obtained from a human donor with active COVID-19. The donor label of this sample is uncertain.

The chain is built from TRBV9 and TRBJ2-5; 9 bases align to TRBD1. The V segment lost 4 bases and the J segment 5 bases; nucleotides outside the gene matches: 12. From germline, CDR1 is SGDLS and CDR2 YYNGEE. This CDR3 region has 16 residues. In DNA, the CDR3 is TGTGCCAGCAGCACTGGAAGGACAGGGGCGGGGGAGACCCAGTACTTC. As protein: CASSTGRTGAGETQYF.

V and J are TRBV9 and TRBJ2-1, with TRBD2 identical over 9 bases. The ends lost 4 bases at V and 5 bases at J; junction bases unmatched: 10. The CDR3 consists of 16 residues. Germline assignment: CDR1 SGDLS and CDR2 YYNGEE. The DNA for the CDR3 is TGTGCCAGCAGCCTACGTTGGACTAGCGCAGACAATGAGCAGTTCTTC. Translating it yields CASSLRWTSADNEQFF.

The V gene is TRBV13, the J gene TRBJ2-7; a weak D match, TRBD2 (5 bases). The CDR3 totals 13 residues. The V gene lost 4 bases and the J gene lost 5 bases, with 12 bases spanning the gap. Germline V gene lookup returns CDR1 PRHDT and CDR2 FYEKMQ (reference sequence). As DNA, the CDR3 is TGTGCCAGCAGCTCAGCGGACGGTAACGAGCAGTACTTC. Translating it yields CASSSADGNEQYF.

This sequence joins TRBV6-5 and TRBJ1-4, with TRBD1 identical over 10 bases. The trim removed 6 bases at V and 7 bases at J, leaving 5 bases unmatched. This CDR3 has 14 amino acids. CDR1 and CDR2 (germline): MNHEY, SVGAGI. The CDR3 region has the DNA TGTGCCAGCAGGCCAGACAGGGGGCTTGAAAAACTGTTTTTT. It encodes CASRPDRGLEKLFF.

The V call is TRBV28, the J call TRBJ1-1; 12 positions match TRBD1. V lost 2 bases to trimming and J lost 6 bases; unmatched junction nucleotides: 4. Looked up from germline, CDR1 is MDHEN and CDR2 is SYDVKM. The CDR3 runs 15 residues. In nucleotides, the CDR3 is TGTGCCAGCAGTTTAAGTGGGACAGGGGGCCCTGAAGCTTTCTTT. Its translation: CASSLSGTGGPEAFF.

V usage is TRBV27 and J usage is TRBJ1-4; D is unclear. The CDR3 is made up of 15 amino acids. Germline V gene data show CDR1 as MNHEY and CDR2 as SMNVEV (reference sequence). V dropped 6 bases and J dropped 11 bases, with 22 bases sitting between them. CDR3 in amino acids: CASSPLRGREAKLFF. The DNA for the CDR3 is TGTGCCAGCAGCCCCCTCCGGGGTAGGGAGGCCAAACTGTTTTTT.

This chain joins TRBV5-8 and TRBJ2-1; 9 bases line up with TRBD1. Germline-derived CDR1 and CDR2 are SGHTS and YDEGEE. The CDR3 extends over 15 amino acids. The trim removed 0 bases at V and 2 bases at J, leaving 0 bases unmatched. CDR3 in DNA: TGTGCCAGCAGCTTGGGACAGGGGGCCTACAATGAGCAGTTCTTC. Its translation is CASSLGQGAYNEQFF. The variable domain in full, with the rest retrieved from reference TRBV5-8 and TRBJ2-1, is EAGVTQSPTHLIKTRGQQATLRCSPISGHTSVYWYQQALGLGLQFLLWYDEGEERNRGNFPPRFSGRQFPNYSSELNVNALELEDSALYLCASSLGQGAYNEQFFGPGTRLTVL.

The chain couples TRBV12-3 or TRBV12-4 to TRBJ1-5; unclear D gene. The CDR3 consists of 13 residues. Trimming stripped 7 bases from V and 1 base from J, with 8 bases between. The CDR3 is CASTGISNQPQHF. The CDR3 DNA follows: TGTGCCAGCACGGGGATAAGCAATCAGCCCCAGCATTTT.

The chain links TRBV13 to TRBJ2-1, with 9 bases lining up with TRBD1. CDR1 is PRHDT, CDR2 FYEKMQ, per germline (reference sequence). The CDR3 totals 16 residues. Unmatched junction bases numbered 5, after V lost 3 bases and J lost 2 bases. The CDR3 DNA is TGTGCCAGCAGCTTTACAGGGGGCCTTCCCTACAATGAGCAGTTCTTC. Its translation: CASSFTGGLPYNEQFF.

This clone is a singleton in its sample. The genes are TRBV11-2 and TRBJ2-3, with 11 nucleotides matching TRBD2. CDR1 is SGHAT and CDR2 is FQNNGV in the germline V gene. The CDR3 contains 16 residues. V shed 2 bases, J shed 3 bases, and the junction held 4 bases outside the gene matches. In nucleotides, the CDR3 is TGTGCCAGCAGCTTACGGAGACTAGCGGGGACAGATACGCAGTATTTT. Its translation: CASSLRRLAGTDTQYF.

This clone was recorded only once. The genes are TRBV5-6 and TRBJ1-5, with TRBD1 matching 9 bases. V trimming: 4 bases; J trimming: 3 bases; junction bases outside the gene matches: 5. Germline CDR1 is SGHDT and CDR2 is YYEEEE. The CDR3 consists of 15 residues. The chain's CDR3 is CASSKWTGDNQPQHF. The DNA of the CDR3 is TGTGCCAGCAGCAAATGGACAGGGGACAATCAGCCCCAGCATTTT.

The chain is built from TRBV19 and TRBJ1-2; tentatively, D is TRBD1 (6 bases). The V gene lost 3 bases and the J gene lost 0 bases, with 8 bases spanning the gap. The CDR3 has 14 residues. Germline CDR1 LNHDA, CDR2 SQIVND (reference sequence). The CDR3 loop is CASSIRTANYGYTF. The CDR3 coding sequence is TGTGCCAGTAGTATTCGGACAGCTAACTATGGCTACACCTTC. The full variable domain, with the rest looked up from reference TRBV19 and TRBJ1-2, is DGGITQSPKYLFRKEGQNVTLSCEQNLNHDAMYWYRQDPGQGLRLIYYSQIVNDFQKGDIAEGYSVSREKKESFPLTVTSAQKNPTAFYLCASSIRTANYGYTFGSGTRLTVV.

Only a few counts were recorded for this clone. The chain links TRBV6-4 to TRBJ1-2, with D hard to call. Germline CDR1 and CDR2: MRHNA and SNTAGT. The CDR3 consists of 15 residues. The ends were cut back, 4 bases at V and 7 bases at J, with 19 bases in the middle. The DNA for the CDR3 is TGTGCCAGCAGTGCCGACGCGGGTCGTCCCGTTGGCTACACCTTC. Its translation: CASSADAGRPVGYTF.

The chain uses TRBV30 and TRBJ1-1; D remains ambiguous. With 0 bases removed from V and 6 bases from J, the gap between germline ends came to 11 bases. CDR1 is GTSNPN and CDR2 is SVGIG in the germline V gene (reference sequence). The CDR3 totals 13 residues. CDR3 in DNA: TGTGCCTGGAGTGTACCCGGGATGTCTGAAGCTTTCTTT. Its protein product is CAWSVPGMSEAFF.

The chain recombines TRBV19 with TRBJ1-4, with 11 bases identical to TRBD1. Germline assignment: CDR1 LNHDA and CDR2 SQIVND (reference sequence). V shed 7 bases and J 8 bases; nucleotides not matched to a gene: 3. The CDR3 runs 13 residues. DNA of the CDR3: TGTGCCAGTAAGGACAGGGGGCGGGAAAAACTGTTTTTT. Protein product: CASKDRGREKLFF.

This chain links TRBV5-1 with TRBJ2-3; TRBD2 aligns across 8 bases. CDR3 length: 16 amino acids. J was trimmed by 2 bases and V by 3 bases; bases with no gene match: 8. CDR1 SGHRS and CDR2 YFSETQ come from the germline V gene. The CDR3: CASSSPGLASTDTQYF. The CDR3 DNA follows: TGCGCCAGCAGCTCCCCAGGACTAGCTTCCACAGATACGCAGTATTTT. Complete variable domain (other parts from reference TRBV5-1 and TRBJ2-3): KAGVTQTPRYLIKTRGQQVTLSCSPISGHRSVSWYQQTPGQGLQFLFEYFSETQRNKGNFPGRFSGRQFSNSRSEMNVSTLELGDSALYLCASSSPGLASTDTQYFGPGTRLTVL.

The gene calls are TRBV6-6 and TRBJ2-1; TRBD2 matches at 7 bases. Germline V gene data show CDR1 as MNHNY and CDR2 as SVGAGI (reference sequence). This CDR3 contains 14 residues. The V and J ends lost 8 bases and 4 bases, in that order; junction bases with no gene match: 8. The CDR3, as DNA: TGTGCCAGCCGTACGACCGGGGGGTACAATGAGCAGTTCTTC. Translation gives CASRTTGGYNEQFF.

This clone was recorded once. V and J are TRBV5-1 and TRBJ2-2; 9 positions match TRBD2. After removal of 0 bases from V and 7 bases from J, the junction contained 4 bases not matched to a gene. In germline, CDR1 is SGHRS, CDR2 YFSETQ. The length of the CDR3 is 15 residues. CDR3 in DNA: TGCGCCAGCAGCTTGGGGAGGACTAGCGTCGGGGAGCTGTTTTTT. It specifies CASSLGRTSVGELFF. Drawing the rest from reference TRBV5-1 and TRBJ2-2, the complete variable domain is KAGVTQTPRYLIKTRGQQVTLSCSPISGHRSVSWYQQTPGQGLQFLFEYFSETQRNKGNFPGRFSGRQFSNSRSEMNVSTLELGDSALYLCASSLGRTSVGELFFGEGSRLTVL.

The rearrangement links TRBV19 to TRBJ2-1; 8 positions agree with TRBD2. The CDR3 consists of 14 residues. CDR1 and CDR2 (germline): LNHDA, SQIVND (reference sequence). The V and J ends lost 4 bases and 4 bases, in that order; junction bases with no gene match: 3. CDR3: CASSKLAEYNEQFF. CDR3 sequence (DNA): TGTGCCAGTAGTAAACTAGCGGAATACAATGAGCAGTTCTTC.

The genes are TRBV6-5 and TRBJ1-2, with D perhaps matching TRBD1 (6 bases). The germline V gene has CDR1 MNHEY and CDR2 SVGAGI. V lost 0 bases, J lost 9 bases, and 14 bases lay in between. This CDR3 spans 14 amino acids. The chain's CDR3 is CASSYSYRTERYTF. In DNA, the CDR3 is TGTGCCAGCAGTTACTCGTACCGGACAGAGCGCTACACCTTC.

In DNA form, the CDR3 reads TGTGCCACCAGTGATGAACAGGGGGCTCCATATGGCTACACCTTC. Its translation is CATSDEQGAPYGYTF. The chain combines TRBV24-1 with TRBJ1-2; 9 bases are a match to TRBD1. J lost 5 bases, V lost 3 bases, and 6 bases had no gene match. CDR3 length equals 15 residues. Germline assignment: CDR1 KGHDR and CDR2 SFDVKD.

The chain is built from TRBV6-4 and TRBJ1-5; TRBD1 matches at 8 bases. The V and J ends lost 4 bases and 6 bases, in that order; junction bases with no gene match: 2. The CDR3 spans 13 residues. Looked up from germline, CDR1 is MRHNA and CDR2 is SNTAGT. The CDR3 DNA follows: TGTGCCAGCAGTGTGGACAGGGCTCAGCCCCAGCATTTT. Translating it yields CASSVDRAQPQHF.

The V gene is TRBV13, the J gene TRBJ1-2; 8 bases match TRBD1. From germline, CDR1 is PRHDT and CDR2 FYEKMQ (reference sequence). V lost 1 base and J lost 6; bases outside the gene matches: 7. The CDR3 covers 15 residues. CDR3 DNA sequence: TGTGCCAGCAGCTTAGAGGGGACAGGTCTAGATGGCTACACCTTC. The encoded protein is CASSLEGTGLDGYTF.